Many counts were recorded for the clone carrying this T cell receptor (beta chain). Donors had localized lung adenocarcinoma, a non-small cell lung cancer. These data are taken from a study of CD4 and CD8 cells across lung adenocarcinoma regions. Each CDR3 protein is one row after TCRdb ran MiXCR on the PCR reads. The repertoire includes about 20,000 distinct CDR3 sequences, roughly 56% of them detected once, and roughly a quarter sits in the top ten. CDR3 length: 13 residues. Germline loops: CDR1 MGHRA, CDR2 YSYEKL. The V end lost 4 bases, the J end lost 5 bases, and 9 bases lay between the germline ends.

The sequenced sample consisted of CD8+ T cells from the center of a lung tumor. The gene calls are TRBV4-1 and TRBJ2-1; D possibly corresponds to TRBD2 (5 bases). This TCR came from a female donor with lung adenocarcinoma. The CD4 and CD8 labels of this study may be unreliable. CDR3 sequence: CASSPLRDNEQFF. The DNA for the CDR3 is TGCGCCAGCAGCCCCCTGCGGGACAATGAGCAGTTCTTC.